Each of the 17 T cell receptor beta chains below was sequenced from the same sample in a study of blood T cells in healthy people across ages. Next came a second PCR, run for 7 to 11 cycles, which used a sample-barcoded 5' primer along with a J-beta primer mix. TCRdb independently ran MiXCR on the 5' RACE reads; one entry per CDR3 protein. The profile shows 800,000 to 1,000,000 distinct CDR3 sequences, 48% of them singletons. The sequenced sample was blood. The receptors shown here come from a man between 25 and 39 years old in good health.

The CDR3 loop reads CASSLFGSGGSETQYF. CDR3 sequence (DNA): TGTGCCAGCAGCTTATTTGGTAGCGGGGGATCAGAGACCCAGTACTTC. This rearrangement joins TRBV7-3 to TRBJ2-5; 9 nucleotides agree with TRBD2. The CDR3 loop spans 16 amino acids. Germline CDR1 SGHTA, CDR2 FQGTGA. V was clipped by 2 bases and J by 4 bases; unmatched bases: 8.

This clonotype was picked up a small number of times. J is TRBJ2-1 and V is TRBV6-6; D remains unclear. Trimming took 6 bases from V and 4 from J, leaving 7 bases between them. Germline CDR1 and CDR2: MNHNY and SVGAGI (reference sequence). The CDR3 spans 12 residues. In DNA, the CDR3 is TGTGCCAGCAGAGTCGGATACAATGAGCAGTTCTTC. Translation: CASRVGYNEQFF.

V and J are TRBV10-3 and TRBJ1-1; D possibly corresponds to TRBD1 (6 bases). V lost 6 bases, J lost 6 bases, and 20 bases lay in between. Germline assignment: CDR1 ENHRY and CDR2 SYGVKD. The CDR3 spans 15 residues. The CDR3 sequence: CAISEGGEGSAEAFF. The DNA of the CDR3 is TGTGCCATCAGCGAGGGGGGCGAGGGTAGCGCTGAAGCTTTCTTT.

This chain connects TRBV5-4 to TRBJ2-4; D is tentatively TRBD1 or TRBD2 (5 bases each). In germline, CDR1 is SGHNT, CDR2 YYREEE (reference sequence). V lost 3 bases and J 6 bases, leaving 13 bases between the germline ends. The CDR3 loop spans 14 amino acids. CDR3 sequence reads: CASSSRDGLNIQYF. For the CDR3, the DNA is TGTGCCAGCAGCTCCCGGGACGGATTAAACATTCAGTACTTC. Full variable domain (missing parts from reference TRBV5-4 and TRBJ2-4): ETGVTQSPTHLIKTRGQQVTLRCSSQSGHNTVSWYQQALGQGPQFIFQYYREEENGRGNFPPRFSGLQFPNYSSELNVNALELDDSALYLCASSSRDGLNIQYFGAGTRLSVL.

This clonotype was observed many times. V usage is TRBV7-6 and J usage is TRBJ2-2; perhaps TRBD1 as D (5 bases). V was pared by 10 bases and J by 3 bases, with 15 bases between. Germline-derived CDR1 and CDR2 are SGHVS and FNYEAQ. The CDR3 spans 14 residues. This CDR3 reads CANRTTRDTGELFF. CDR3 bases: TGTGCCAACCGGACCACCAGGGACACCGGGGAGCTGTTTTTT.

The chain links TRBV15 to TRBJ1-4; D gene unclear. Per the germline V gene, CDR1 is LNHNV and CDR2 is YYDKDF (reference sequence). The ends were cut back, 0 bases at V and 2 bases at J, with 10 bases in the middle. This CDR3 is built from 16 residues. This chain's CDR3 is CATSRDDRETNEKLFF. In nucleotides, the CDR3 is TGTGCCACCAGCAGAGATGATAGGGAGACTAATGAAAAACTGTTTTTT.

This clonotype was seen more than once but under ten times. The chain couples TRBV12-3 or TRBV12-4 to TRBJ2-7; perhaps TRBD2 as D (5 bases). V was pared by 10 bases and J by 0 bases, with 13 bases between. This CDR3 comprises 13 residues. The CDR3 sequence: CATRLSSSYEQYF. DNA of the CDR3: TGTGCCACCCGACTATCGAGCTCCTACGAGCAGTACTTC.

The V gene is TRBV28, the J gene TRBJ1-4; D ambiguous. Germline V gene sequence: CDR1 MDHEN, CDR2 SYDVKM. This CDR3 is built from 14 residues. Trimming cost V 3 bases and J 5 bases, with 10 bases left between them. Written as DNA, the CDR3 is TGTGCCAGCAGTTTGATCCGGTCGAATGAAAAACTGTTTTTT. Protein: CASSLIRSNEKLFF.

There are a few counts of this clonotype. The chain links TRBV6-5 to TRBJ2-3; D may be TRBD1 (5 bases). The CDR3 totals 15 residues. The ends were cut back, 6 bases at V and 1 base at J, with 14 bases in the middle. In germline, CDR1 is MNHEY, CDR2 SVGAGI. This CDR3 reads CASRLNPRGTDTQYF. The DNA of the CDR3 is TGTGCCAGCAGACTTAACCCCAGGGGCACAGATACGCAGTATTTT.

This clonotype was seen only once. The germline gene is not matched at one end of the junction; a read error may be the cause. V gene TRBV7-9 combines with J gene TRBJ1-2; D is unresolved. Germline CDR1 is SEHNR and CDR2 is FQNEAQ (reference sequence). The CDR3 sequence is 15 residues long. As DNA, the CDR3 is TGTGCCAGCAGCTTAGCGACGGTGACTAACTATGGCTGCACCTTC. Amino acids: CASSLATVTNYGCTF.

V usage is TRBV6-5 and J usage is TRBJ1-4, with 7 bases that match TRBD1. The CDR3 consists of 15 residues. J was trimmed by 8 bases and V by 6 bases; bases with no gene match: 12. The germline V gene encodes CDR1 MNHEY and CDR2 SVGAGI. The CDR3 coding sequence is TGTGCCAGCAGATCGTACACAGGGGAAGAGGAAAAACTGTTTTTT. Residues: CASRSYTGEEEKLFF.

In this sample, this clonotype turned up many times. The chain carries TRBV10-3 and TRBJ2-7; 9 bases align to TRBD1. CDR1 is ENHRY, CDR2 SYGVKD, per germline. The V and J ends lost 0 bases and 4 bases, in that order; junction bases with no gene match: 4. The CDR3 totals 15 residues. The CDR3 loop reads CAISESTTGGYEQYF. CDR3 nucleotides: TGTGCCATCAGTGAGTCTACGACAGGGGGGTACGAGCAGTACTTC.

This clonotype was found a few times. The V call is TRBV20-1, the J call TRBJ2-5; tentative D call: TRBD2 (6 bases). V was shortened by 0 bases and J by 7 bases, with 15 bases between the two germline ends. The length of the CDR3 is 14 residues. Germline lookup yields CDR1 DFQATT and CDR2 SNEGSKA (reference sequence). The CDR3: CSARDQTGTGTQYF. The DNA of the CDR3 is TGCAGTGCTAGAGACCAGACTGGGACTGGGACCCAGTACTTC.

The chain joins TRBV14 to TRBJ2-3, with D tentatively TRBD1 or TRBD2 (5 bases each). The CDR3 length is 15 residues. CDR1 and CDR2 (germline): SGHDN, FVKESK. V was cut by 4 bases and J by 2 bases, with 13 bases left in between. The CDR3 DNA reads as TGTGCCAGCAGCCCCGGGACGTTGCCCACAGATACGCAGTATTTT. It translates to CASSPGTLPTDTQYF.

This clonotype was observed a handful of times. The V and J genes are TRBV4-1 and TRBJ1-1; 9 bases fit TRBD1. This CDR3 region has 16 residues. Germline values: CDR1 MGHRA, CDR2 YSYEKL. Losses at the gene ends were 2 bases for V and 1 base for J; bases not matched to a gene: 5. The CDR3 coding sequence is TGCGCCAGCAGCCAACCCCCGGGACAGGGGAACACTGAAGCTTTCTTT. Its translation is CASSQPPGQGNTEAFF.

This chain connects TRBV11-2 to TRBJ2-5, with 11 bases matching TRBD2. Trimming at V came to 6 bases and at J to 1 base, leaving 7 bases not matched to a gene. CDR1 SGHAT and CDR2 FQNNGV come from the germline V gene. The CDR3 is 16 residues long. For the CDR3, the DNA is TGTGCCAGCAGTGAGTTACTAGCGGGGGCCCAAGAGACCCAGTACTTC. Translation gives CASSELLAGAQETQYF.

The CDR3 DNA follows: TGTGCCAGCAGCCAAGATTGGGGGACAGGGGCGAAACAGCCCCAGCATTTT. It yields the protein CASSQDWGTGAKQPQHF. The V gene is TRBV4-2, the J gene TRBJ1-5; 10 bases match TRBD1. Germline CDR1 is LGHNA and CDR2 is YNFKEQ. The CDR3 is made up of 17 amino acids. V lost 0 bases and J lost 7; bases outside the gene matches: 9.